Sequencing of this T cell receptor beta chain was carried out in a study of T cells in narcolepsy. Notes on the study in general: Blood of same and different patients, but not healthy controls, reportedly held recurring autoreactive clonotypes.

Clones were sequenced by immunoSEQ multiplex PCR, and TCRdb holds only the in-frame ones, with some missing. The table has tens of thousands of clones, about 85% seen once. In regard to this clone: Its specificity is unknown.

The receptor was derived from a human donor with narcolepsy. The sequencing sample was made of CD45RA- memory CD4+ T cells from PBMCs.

In nucleotides, the CDR3 is TGTGCCAGCAGCCCCCGCGGACGGAGCTATGGCTACACCTTC. It is translated as CASSPRGRSYGYTF. The chain couples TRBV11-2 to TRBJ1-2; no firm D call. The CDR3 has 14 amino acids. Trimming removed 5 bases at V and 4 bases at J, with 14 bases between. CDR1 is SGHAT, CDR2 FQNNGV, per germline. The whole variable domain, remainder taken from reference TRBV11-2 and TRBJ1-2, is EAGVAQSPRYKIIEKRQSVAFWCNPISGHATLYWYQQILGQGPKLLIQFQNNGVVDDSQLPKDRFSAERLKGVDSTLKIQPAKLEDSAVYLCASSPRGRSYGYTFGSGTRLTVV.